A single sample gave rise to the 32 T cell receptor beta chains below, sequenced in a study of blood T cell repertoires in COVID-19. This table comes from immunoSEQ multiplex PCR, and its TCRdb copy is limited to in-frame clones, with some not included. The sample contains about 210,000 clones, around 92% of which appear only once. Sequenced input: peripheral blood. Receptor source: a man aged 30 to 45 with acute or convalescent COVID-19.

This rearrangement joins TRBV5-1 to TRBJ2-5, with 9 bases identical to TRBD2. After removal of 6 bases from V and 3 bases from J, the junction contained 12 bases not matched to a gene. The CDR3 spans 16 residues. Germline V CDR1 and CDR2: SGHRS, YFSETQ. The CDR3 DNA reads as TGCGCCAGCACCCTCCCACGAGTAGCGGGGGAAGAGACCCAGTACTTC. Translated, it gives CASTLPRVAGEETQYF.

The V call is TRBV6-5, the J call TRBJ2-3; 7 bases line up with TRBD2. There are 14 residues in the CDR3. In germline, CDR1 is MNHEY, CDR2 SVGAGI. After removal of 6 bases from V and 2 bases from J, the junction contained 5 bases not matched to a gene. The CDR3 is CASSKLANTDTQYF. The CDR3 DNA reads as TGTGCCAGCAGCAAACTAGCGAACACAGATACGCAGTATTTT.

The V gene is TRBV5-1, the J gene TRBJ1-3; D unclear. Trimming removed 0 bases from V and 0 bases from J, with 7 bases in between. The CDR3 extends over 15 amino acids. Per germline, CDR1 SGHRS and CDR2 YFSETQ. CDR3 residues: CASSLDGVSGNTIYF. In nucleotides, the CDR3 is TGCGCCAGCAGCTTGGACGGGGTCTCTGGAAACACCATATATTTT.

On this clone: One junction end disagrees with the germline gene, perhaps due to a read error. The rearrangement uses TRBV27 and TRBJ2-7, with a possible D match to TRBD2 (5 bases). The CDR3 totals 11 residues. Germline V lookup: CDR1 MNHEY, CDR2 SMNVEV (reference sequence). The DNA of the CDR3 is TGTGCCAGCACCCCTTTTGGTTGCGAGGGCTTC. Protein: CASTPFGCEGF.

V gene TRBV6-5 combines with J gene TRBJ2-7; a possible D gene is TRBD2 (7 bases). V lost 7 bases, J lost 0 bases, and 13 bases lay in between. The CDR3 is made up of 14 amino acids. Germline CDR1 MNHEY, CDR2 SVGAGI. The CDR3 coding sequence is TGTGCCAGCACTAAAAGGGGGGGCTCCTACGAGCAGTACTTC. This sequence encodes CASTKRGGSYEQYF.

This rearrangement joins TRBV14 to TRBJ1-1; D might be TRBD1 (5 bases). Looked up from germline, CDR1 is SGHDN and CDR2 is FVKESK. This CDR3 contains 14 residues. The V and J ends lost 4 bases and 10 bases respectively, with 19 bases between them. The CDR3 DNA follows: TGTGCCAGCAGCCCCTTACAGGCTTACGAGAGAGCTTTCTTT. Translating gives CASSPLQAYERAFF.

The chain carries TRBV9 and TRBJ1-6; unclear D gene. The CDR3 has 13 residues. With 2 bases removed from V and 9 bases from J, the gap between germline ends came to 9 bases. In germline, CDR1 is SGDLS, CDR2 YYNGEE. Here the CDR3 reads CASSVERFSPLHF. CDR3 DNA: TGTGCCAGCAGCGTGGAGAGGTTTTCACCCCTCCACTTT.

The V and J genes are TRBV5-8 and TRBJ2-3; 8 bases are shared with TRBD2. Germline CDR1 reads SGHTS; CDR2 reads YDEGEE. The CDR3 is 15 amino acids. V dropped 2 bases and J dropped 2; count of bases not matched to a gene: 4. The CDR3 is CASSFAGGHTDTQYF. The CDR3 region has the DNA TGTGCCAGCAGCTTTGCGGGGGGCCACACAGATACGCAGTATTTT.

CDR3 coding DNA: TGTGCCAGCAGCCCACTAGGTGTCAGGGGGGACGAGCAGTACTTC. Its protein product is CASSPLGVRGDEQYF. This chain links TRBV5-4 with TRBJ2-7; possible D gene TRBD1, 7 bases. This CDR3 region has 15 residues. V gave up 4 bases and J gave up 5 bases, with 19 bases separating them. Germline V gene sequence: CDR1 SGHNT, CDR2 YYREEE (reference sequence).

J is TRBJ1-1 and V is TRBV7-6, with 7 bases that match TRBD1. Losses at the gene ends were 5 bases for V and 7 bases for J; bases not matched to a gene: 4. The CDR3 has 12 amino acids. Per the germline V gene, CDR1 is SGHVS and CDR2 is FNYEAQ. This chain's CDR3 is CASSVTGVEAFF. The DNA of the CDR3 is TGTGCCAGCAGCGTAACAGGGGTTGAAGCTTTCTTT.

The rearrangement uses TRBV5-1 and TRBJ2-2; 10 bases align to TRBD2. The V segment lost 3 bases and the J segment 6 bases; nucleotides outside the gene matches: 8. The V gene's germline CDR1 is SGHRS and CDR2 YFSETQ. CDR3 length: 16 residues. The CDR3: CASSSRTSGTPGELFF. CDR3 coding DNA: TGCGCCAGCAGCTCAAGGACTAGCGGAACCCCCGGGGAGCTGTTTTTT.

V gene TRBV5-6 combines with J gene TRBJ1-6, with D perhaps matching TRBD1 (5 bases). This CDR3 has 15 amino acids. CDR1 is SGHDT and CDR2 is YYEEEE in the germline V gene. V was clipped by 7 bases and J by 10 bases, with 21 bases between them. The CDR3 is CASAQGRSEASPLHF. CDR3 bases: TGTGCCAGCGCCCAGGGAAGGTCCGAGGCCTCACCCCTCCACTTT.

As for this clone: The sample has other DNA sequences that encode this CDR3 too. V is TRBV19 and J is TRBJ2-2; no definite D call. Per germline, CDR1 LNHDA and CDR2 SQIVND (reference sequence). The CDR3 consists of 12 residues. Trimming shortened V by 5 bases and J by 5 bases, and 6 bases separated the two germline ends. CDR3 sequence: CASSLLTGELFF. DNA for the CDR3: TGTGCCAGTAGTCTCCTTACCGGGGAGCTGTTTTTT.

This sequence joins TRBV29-1 and TRBJ1-4; 7 bases align to TRBD1. There are 11 residues in the CDR3. V gave up 6 bases and J gave up 12 bases; unmatched junction bases: 7. CDR1 and CDR2 from the germline V gene are SQVTM and ANQGSEA. In DNA, the CDR3 is TGCAGCGTCTTAGGTGACAGGGAACTGTTTTTT. Translation: CSVLGDRELFF.

The rearrangement joins TRBV21-1 to TRBJ2-2; TRBD2 is the table's D call and was not checked against the DNA. TRBV21-1 is described as a pseudogene. The CDR3 length is 17 residues. Here the CDR3 reads CASSIKRWEVGTGELFF. The DNA of the CDR3 is TGTGCCAGCAGCATAAAACGTTGGGAGGTCGGGACCGGGGAGCTGTTTTTT.

The rearrangement uses TRBV30 and TRBJ1-5; tentative D call: TRBD1 (5 bases). V gave up 2 bases and J gave up 7 bases, with 15 bases separating them. Germline V CDR1 and CDR2: GTSNPN, SVGIG (reference sequence). This CDR3 is built from 14 residues. The DNA for the CDR3 is TGTGCCTGGAGTAGGGCGGGGCTGAGACAGCCCCAGCATTTT. It yields the protein CAWSRAGLRQPQHF.

In this sample, this clone turned up once. V is TRBV28 and J is TRBJ2-5; D gene unclear. Trimming left V 7 bases short and J 2 bases short, with 8 bases between. CDR3 length equals 12 residues. The germline gives CDR1 MDHEN, CDR2 SYDVKM. The CDR3 reads CASNVQQETQYF. Written as DNA, the CDR3 is TGTGCCAGCAATGTCCAGCAAGAGACCCAGTACTTC.

The chain carries TRBV12-3 or TRBV12-4 and TRBJ1-1; D may be TRBD1 (5 bases). Trimming left V 6 bases short and J 10 bases short, with 15 bases between. CDR3 length: 12 amino acids. The CDR3 protein is CASSWGTVAAFF. The CDR3 DNA reads TGTGCCAGCAGCTGGGGGACTGTGGCAGCTTTCTTT.

V gene TRBV30 combines with J gene TRBJ2-2, with 8 bases aligning to TRBD1. The V and J ends lost 2 bases and 3 bases, in that order; junction bases with no gene match: 2. The CDR3 spans 14 residues. From germline, CDR1 is GTSNPN and CDR2 SVGIG (reference sequence). This CDR3 is CAWSRQGYTGELFF. CDR3 bases: TGTGCCTGGAGTCGACAGGGGTACACCGGGGAGCTGTTTTTT.

The V and J genes are TRBV7-9 and TRBJ2-2; 9 bases fit TRBD1. The CDR3 extends over 17 amino acids. V was pared by 4 bases and J by 3 bases, with 9 bases of the junction left unmatched. Per germline, CDR1 SEHNR and CDR2 FQNEAQ (reference sequence). The chain's CDR3 is CASSSIGQGLYTGELFF. In nucleotides, the CDR3 is TGTGCCAGCAGCTCCATTGGACAGGGGCTTTACACCGGGGAGCTGTTTTTT. Full variable domain (rest looked up from reference TRBV7-9 and TRBJ2-2): DTGVSQNPRHKITKRGQNVTFRCDPISEHNRLYWYRQTLGQGPEFLTYFQNEAQLEKSRLLSDRFSAERPKGSFSTLEIQRTEQGDSAMYLCASSSIGQGLYTGELFFGEGSRLTVL.

The gene calls are TRBV3-1 (or the pseudogene TRBV3-2) and TRBJ1-2; 7 positions agree with TRBD1. The germline V gene encodes CDR1 LGHDT and CDR2 YNNKEL (reference sequence). The trim removed 1 base at V and 7 bases at J, leaving 6 bases unmatched. The CDR3 totals 14 residues. The DNA of the CDR3 is TGTGCCAGCAGCCAAGTCAGGGGGAGCGGTGGCTACACCTTC. It is translated as CASSQVRGSGGYTF.

The chain employs TRBV19 and TRBJ1-1; 7 bases agree with TRBD1. CDR1 and CDR2 from the germline V gene are LNHDA and SQIVND (reference sequence). The CDR3 has 14 residues. With V trimmed by 3 bases and J by 7 bases, 8 bases remained unmatched. CDR3 sequence (DNA): TGTGCCAGTAGTATGCAGGGGGGACGGGGTGAAGCTTTCTTT. Protein sequence: CASSMQGGRGEAFF.

This clone showed up just once. The chain links TRBV27 to TRBJ2-7; 10 bases are shared with TRBD2. Germline CDR1 reads MNHEY; CDR2 reads SMNVEV (reference sequence). The CDR3 runs to 15 residues. With V trimmed by 5 bases and J by 6 bases, 10 bases remained unmatched. CDR3 sequence (DNA): TGTGCCAGCAGTCCCCTAGCGGGAGCCAGAGGCGAGCAGTACTTC. Its protein is CASSPLAGARGEQYF.

V usage is TRBV6-5 and J usage is TRBJ2-2, with unresolved D. CDR1 and CDR2 (germline): MNHEY, SVGAGI. The CDR3 is 10 amino acids. V shed 10 bases and J shed 3 bases, with 3 bases lying between them. CDR3 bases: TGTGCCACTGACACCGGGGAGCTGTTTTTT. Amino acid sequence: CATDTGELFF.

The V call is TRBV14, the J call TRBJ2-6, with TRBD1 as a possible D gene (6 bases). V was cut by 0 bases and J by 0 bases, with 15 bases left in between. The CDR3 has 19 amino acids. Germline V gives CDR1 SGHDN, CDR2 FVKESK. The DNA for the CDR3 is TGTGCCAGCAGCCAAGATATAGGGGGACGTCTCTCTGGGGCCAACGTCCTGACTTTC. Protein: CASSQDIGGRLSGANVLTF.

This clone was seen only once. One end of the junction is discordant with germline, which a read error may explain. The V call is TRBV7-7, the J call TRBJ2-3, with 10 bases identical to TRBD2. This CDR3 comprises 15 residues. Germline values: CDR1 SSHAT, CDR2 FNYEAQ (reference sequence). The CDR3 spells CASSLRLAGADTQYF. The CDR3 DNA reads TGTGCTAGCAGCTTAAGGCTAGCGGGAGCAGATACGCAGTATTTT.

V and J are TRBV29-1 and TRBJ2-3; D unresolved. CDR1 is SQVTM and CDR2 is ANQGSEA in the germline V gene. The CDR3 consists of 14 residues. The ends were cut back, 1 base at V and 0 bases at J, with 8 bases in the middle. CDR3 bases: TGCAGCGTTGAAGTCGTCTATAGCACAGATACGCAGTATTTT. Its translation is CSVEVVYSTDTQYF.

For the CDR3, the DNA is TGCGCCAGCAGCTTTACAGGGGTGACTGAAGCTTTCTTT. Its protein is CASSFTGVTEAFF. This chain links TRBV5-1 with TRBJ1-1; 7 bases match TRBD1. The CDR3 consists of 13 residues. Germline CDR1 and CDR2: SGHRS and YFSETQ. V shed 2 bases, J shed 5 bases, and the junction held 3 bases outside the gene matches.

The rearrangement joins TRBV27 to TRBJ2-3; 9 bases line up with TRBD2. V lost 5 bases, J lost 1 base, and 7 bases stayed unmatched. The CDR3 covers 16 residues. The germline CDR1 and CDR2 sequences are MNHEY and SMNVEV (reference sequence). The CDR3 reads CASSALIAGGTDTQYF. The CDR3 DNA follows: TGTGCCAGCAGTGCGCTCATAGCGGGGGGCACAGATACGCAGTATTTT.

This clone was picked up a small number of times. The chain has TRBV28 and TRBJ1-2; D may be TRBD1 (6 bases). This CDR3 has 14 amino acids. Germline loops: CDR1 MDHEN, CDR2 SYDVKM. V was pared by 3 bases and J by 6 bases, with 14 bases between. Written as DNA, the CDR3 is TGTGCCAGCAGTTTCCGGACAGCGAATCATGGCTACACCTTC. It yields the protein CASSFRTANHGYTF.

This sequence joins TRBV7-6 and TRBJ1-3, with 7 bases that match TRBD1. There are 15 residues in the CDR3. Germline V gene data show CDR1 as SGHVS and CDR2 as FNYEAQ. The J segment lost 2 bases and the V segment lost 5 bases, leaving 6 bases of the junction unmatched. This CDR3 is CASSKTGTTGNTIYF. DNA of the CDR3: TGTGCCAGCAGCAAGACAGGGACAACTGGAAACACCATATATTTT.

The chain combines TRBV5-4 with TRBJ2-2, with TRBD2 matching over 8 bases. The CDR3 is made up of 15 amino acids. The germline CDR1 and CDR2 sequences are SGHNT and YYREEE (reference sequence). V lost 4 bases and J lost 5; bases outside the gene matches: 7. The DNA for the CDR3 is TGTGCCAGCAGCCCCAGCGGGAGTAGGACCGGGGAGCTGTTTTTT. It yields the protein CASSPSGSRTGELFF.